These 16 T cell receptor beta chains originate from one sample sequenced in a study of blood T cells in healthy people across ages. With a J-beta primer mix and a sample-barcoded 5' primer, a second PCR ran about 6 to 11 cycles. TCRdb recomputed calls from the 5' RACE reads with MiXCR, one row per CDR3 protein. The sample consists of about 640,000 distinct CDR3 sequences, over 40% of them appearing once. The sample consisted of blood. The receptors were gathered from an elderly man in good health.

V usage is TRBV7-2 and J usage is TRBJ1-6, with 7 bases fitting TRBD1. The CDR3 loop spans 15 amino acids. Per germline, CDR1 SGHTA and CDR2 FQGNSA. V dropped 5 bases and J dropped 9; count of bases not matched to a gene: 10. The CDR3 coding sequence is TGTGCCAGCAGCCCTCCGGGACAGTGGTTTTCACCCCTCCACTTT. Translation gives CASSPPGQWFSPLHF.

The chain joins TRBV14 to TRBJ2-2; 8 nucleotides agree with TRBD2. CDR3 length: 18 amino acids. Per germline, CDR1 SGHDN and CDR2 FVKESK. Trimming took 4 bases from V and 5 from J; bases not matched to a gene: 15. For the CDR3, the DNA is TGTGCCAGCAGCCGCCTTTTTATAGGACTAGCCGGTACCGGGGAGCTGTTTTTT. It translates to CASSRLFIGLAGTGELFF.

The V call is TRBV6-2 or TRBV6-3, the J call TRBJ2-1, with D perhaps matching TRBD2 (6 bases). Per germline, CDR1 MNHEY and CDR2 SVGEGT. This CDR3 has 16 residues. The V end was cut by 6 bases, the J end by 0 bases, with 15 bases between. In nucleotides, the CDR3 is TGTGCCAGCAGCGAATATCGGAGGGCCTCCTACAATGAGCAGTTCTTC. The encoded protein is CASSEYRRASYNEQFF.

The CDR3 loop reads CASRLAGTNTGELFF. CDR3 in DNA: TGTGCCAGCAGACTAGCGGGGACGAACACCGGGGAGCTGTTTTTT. This sequence joins TRBV9 and TRBJ2-2; 10 bases map to TRBD2. Germline V gene sequence: CDR1 SGDLS, CDR2 YYNGEE. V was pared by 5 bases and J by 0 bases, with 1 base of the junction left unmatched. The CDR3 runs to 15 residues.

This clonotype was observed a few times. V is TRBV28 and J is TRBJ2-1, with 10 bases that match TRBD2. The V and J ends lost 6 bases and 10 bases, in that order; junction bases with no gene match: 9. CDR1 and CDR2 (germline): MDHEN, SYDVKM. The CDR3 loop spans 14 amino acids. CDR3 amino acids: CASRSSGRHQEQFF. The CDR3 bases are TGTGCCAGCAGGTCTAGCGGGAGACATCAAGAGCAGTTCTTC.

The gene calls are TRBV2 and TRBJ2-5; 9 nucleotides align to TRBD1. Trimming at V came to 6 bases and at J to 9 bases, leaving 11 bases not matched to a gene. Germline lookup yields CDR1 SNHLY and CDR2 FYNNEI. The CDR3 loop spans 14 amino acids. In nucleotides, the CDR3 is TGTGCCAGCAGAAATACGGGGACAGGGCCGTCCCAGTACTTC. Translation: CASRNTGTGPSQYF.

The V gene is TRBV7-2, the J gene TRBJ1-2; the D is unclear. Between the trimmed V and J ends, which lost 7 bases and 0 bases, there was a span of 12 bases. The CDR3 length is 14 residues. Germline loops: CDR1 SGHTA, CDR2 FQGNSA. The CDR3: CASIEGFPNYGYTF. DNA for the CDR3: TGTGCCAGCATCGAAGGGTTTCCTAACTATGGCTACACCTTC.

This chain connects TRBV4-2 to TRBJ2-7; 11 nucleotides match TRBD1. Germline values: CDR1 LGHNA, CDR2 YNFKEQ. Trimming at V came to 4 bases and at J to 5 bases, leaving 7 bases not matched to a gene. The CDR3 consists of 15 residues. CDR3 coding DNA: TGTGCCAGCAGCCTGCCCGGGACAGGGGGTGACGAGCAGTACTTC. Protein: CASSLPGTGGDEQYF.

The chain combines TRBV7-2 with TRBJ2-3; 14 nucleotides agree with TRBD2. Trimming removed 6 bases from V and 5 bases from J; junction bases left unmatched: 13. The CDR3 runs to 18 residues. Germline lookup yields CDR1 SGHTA and CDR2 FQGNSA. CDR3 loop: CASSPQLTSGGALDTQYF. CDR3 nucleotide sequence: TGTGCCAGCAGTCCTCAATTGACTAGCGGGGGGGCCCTAGATACGCAGTATTTT. Combining the CDR3 with reference TRBV7-2 and TRBJ2-3 gives the whole variable domain GAGVSQSPSNKVTEKGKDVELRCDPISGHTALYWYRQSLGQGLEFLIYFQGNSAPDKSGLPSDRFSAERTGGSVSTLTIQRTQQEDSAVYLCASSPQLTSGGALDTQYFGPGTRLTVL.

V usage is TRBV20-1 and J usage is TRBJ1-5; D is unresolved. V was clipped by 4 bases and J by 4 bases, with 11 bases between them. Germline V lookup: CDR1 DFQATT, CDR2 SNEGSKA (reference sequence). The CDR3 is made up of 13 amino acids. DNA for the CDR3: TGCAGTGCTACGACCACGGTAAATCAGCCCCAGCATTTT. Protein: CSATTTVNQPQHF.

The chain carries TRBV6-1 and TRBJ2-3; 11 bases are shared with TRBD2. The CDR3 is 16 amino acids. The trim removed 4 bases at V and 2 bases at J, leaving 5 bases unmatched. Germline lookup yields CDR1 MNHNS and CDR2 SASEGT. The CDR3 bases are TGTGCCAGCAGTGCCCTAGCGGGAGGCATCACAGATACGCAGTATTTT. It translates to CASSALAGGITDTQYF.

This clonotype was recorded once. V gene TRBV7-9 combines with J gene TRBJ1-1, with D possibly TRBD1 on 5 matching bases. The CDR3 consists of 15 residues. V lost 0 bases, J lost 7 bases, and 15 bases lay in between. Germline CDR1 SEHNR, CDR2 FQNEAQ (reference sequence). CDR3 DNA sequence: TGTGCCAGCAGCTTAGCCAGGGCGTCAGATAATGAAGCTTTCTTT. It encodes CASSLARASDNEAFF.

This clonotype was found many times. The genes are TRBV10-1 and TRBJ2-4, with 7 bases matching TRBD1. The CDR3 consists of 14 residues. Germline V gene lookup returns CDR1 WNHNN and CDR2 SYGVQD (reference sequence). V trimming: 4 bases; J trimming: 11 bases; junction bases outside the gene matches: 11. CDR3 nucleotide sequence: TGCGCCAGCAGTGCGCGGACAGGACGAGAAGTTCAGTACTTC. It translates to CASSARTGREVQYF.

This clonotype was observed many times. J is TRBJ2-3 and V is TRBV29-1, with no clear D. V lost 1 base and J lost 2, with 4 bases in between. Germline V CDR1 and CDR2: SQVTM, ANQGSEA. The CDR3 runs to 12 residues. The CDR3 DNA reads TGCAGCGTTGAAGGATCCACAGATACGCAGTATTTT. Translation gives CSVEGSTDTQYF.

This clonotype has more than one count but fewer than ten. The chain has TRBV29-1 and TRBJ2-5; 16 nucleotides line up with TRBD2. Per germline, CDR1 SQVTM and CDR2 ANQGSEA. The CDR3 totals 15 residues. Trimming cost V 8 bases and J 5 bases; bases outside gene matches: 8. In DNA form, the CDR3 reads TGCAGCATAGGGACTAGCGGGGGGGCCTTGGAGACCCAGTACTTC. It is translated as CSIGTSGGALETQYF. Based on the CDR3 plus reference TRBV29-1 and TRBJ2-5, the full variable domain is SAVISQKPSRDICQRGTSLTIQCQVDSQVTMMFWYRQQPGQSLTLIATANQGSEATYESGFVIDKFPISRPNLTFSTLTVSNMSPEDSSIYLCSIGTSGGALETQYFGPGTRLLVL.

The sample holds a few counts of this clonotype. This rearrangement joins TRBV11-1 to TRBJ1-1; perhaps TRBD1 as D (6 bases). The length of the CDR3 is 15 residues. Germline CDR1 and CDR2: SGHAT and FQDESV (reference sequence). V lost 5 bases and J 1 base, leaving 14 bases between the germline ends. The CDR3: CASSTRQDRNTEAFF. DNA for the CDR3: TGTGCCAGCAGCACACGACAGGATAGGAACACTGAAGCTTTCTTT.